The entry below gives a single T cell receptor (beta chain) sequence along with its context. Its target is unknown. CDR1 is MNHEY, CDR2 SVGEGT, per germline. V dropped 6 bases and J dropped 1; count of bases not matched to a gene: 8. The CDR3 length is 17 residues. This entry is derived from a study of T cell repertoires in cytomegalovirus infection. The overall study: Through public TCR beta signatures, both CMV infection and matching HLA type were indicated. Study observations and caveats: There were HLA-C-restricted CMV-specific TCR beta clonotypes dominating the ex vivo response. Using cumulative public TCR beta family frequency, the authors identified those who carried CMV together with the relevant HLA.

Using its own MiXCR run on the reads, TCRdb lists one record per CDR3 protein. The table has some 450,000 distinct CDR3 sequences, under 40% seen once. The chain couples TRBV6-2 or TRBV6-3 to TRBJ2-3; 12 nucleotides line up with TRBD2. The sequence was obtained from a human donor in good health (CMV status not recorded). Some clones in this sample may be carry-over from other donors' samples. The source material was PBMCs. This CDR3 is CASRGLAGWLGTDTQYF. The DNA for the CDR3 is TGTGCCAGCAGAGGACTAGCGGGGTGGCTCGGCACAGATACGCAGTATTTT.